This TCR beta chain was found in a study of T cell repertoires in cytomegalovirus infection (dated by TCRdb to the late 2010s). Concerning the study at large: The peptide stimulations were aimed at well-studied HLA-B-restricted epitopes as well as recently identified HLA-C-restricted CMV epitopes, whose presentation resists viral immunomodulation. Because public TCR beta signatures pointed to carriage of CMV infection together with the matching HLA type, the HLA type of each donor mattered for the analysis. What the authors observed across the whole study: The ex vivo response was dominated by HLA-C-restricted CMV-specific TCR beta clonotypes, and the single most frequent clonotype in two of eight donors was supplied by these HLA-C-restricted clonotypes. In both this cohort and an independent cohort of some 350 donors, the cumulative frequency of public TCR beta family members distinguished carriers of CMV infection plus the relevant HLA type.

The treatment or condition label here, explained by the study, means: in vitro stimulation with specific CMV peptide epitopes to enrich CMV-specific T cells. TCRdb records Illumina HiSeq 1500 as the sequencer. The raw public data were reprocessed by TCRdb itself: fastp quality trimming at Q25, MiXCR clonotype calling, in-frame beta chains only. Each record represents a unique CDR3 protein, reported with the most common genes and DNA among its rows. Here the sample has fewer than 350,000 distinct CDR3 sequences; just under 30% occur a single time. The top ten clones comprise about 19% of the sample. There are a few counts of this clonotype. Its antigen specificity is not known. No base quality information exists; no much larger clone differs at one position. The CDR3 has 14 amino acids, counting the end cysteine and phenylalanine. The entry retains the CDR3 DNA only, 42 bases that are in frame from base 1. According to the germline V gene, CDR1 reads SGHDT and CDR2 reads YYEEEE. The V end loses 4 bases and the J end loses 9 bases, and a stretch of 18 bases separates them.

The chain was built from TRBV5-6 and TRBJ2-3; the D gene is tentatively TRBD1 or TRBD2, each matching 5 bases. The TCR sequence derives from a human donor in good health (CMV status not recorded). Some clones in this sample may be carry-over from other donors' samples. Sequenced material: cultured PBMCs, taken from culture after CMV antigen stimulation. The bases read TGTGCCAGCAGCGGGGACCCGAGGGGTGAAACGCAGTATTTT. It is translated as CASSGDPRGETQYF.